This TCR beta chain was profiled in a study of a mutant IDH1 vaccine in newly diagnosed glioma. About this clone itself: What it binds is unknown.

Sequencing used immunoSEQ multiplex PCR; TCRdb keeps in-frame clones, though not all of them. There are some 120,000 clones in the sample; roughly 78% occur only once, and about 5.5% lies in the top ten. V lost 6 bases to trimming and J lost 10 bases, with 13 bases between them. Germline values: CDR1 MNHNS, CDR2 SASEGT. The CDR3 loop spans 13 amino acids. As for time point: week 11, during vaccination. A single vaccine dose contained 300 ug of mutant IDH1 20-mer peptide, and topical imiquimod was used with it. The source material was PBMCs, sampled from a glioma patient whose treatment included an IDH1 peptide vaccine. The chain carries TRBV6-1 and TRBJ1-6; the D is unclear. The receptor's source is a man between 40 and 49 years old with glioma. CDR3 sequence reads: CASSGRESSPLHF. CDR3 nucleotide sequence: TGTGCCAGCAGCGGACGGGAAAGCTCACCCCTCCACTTT.